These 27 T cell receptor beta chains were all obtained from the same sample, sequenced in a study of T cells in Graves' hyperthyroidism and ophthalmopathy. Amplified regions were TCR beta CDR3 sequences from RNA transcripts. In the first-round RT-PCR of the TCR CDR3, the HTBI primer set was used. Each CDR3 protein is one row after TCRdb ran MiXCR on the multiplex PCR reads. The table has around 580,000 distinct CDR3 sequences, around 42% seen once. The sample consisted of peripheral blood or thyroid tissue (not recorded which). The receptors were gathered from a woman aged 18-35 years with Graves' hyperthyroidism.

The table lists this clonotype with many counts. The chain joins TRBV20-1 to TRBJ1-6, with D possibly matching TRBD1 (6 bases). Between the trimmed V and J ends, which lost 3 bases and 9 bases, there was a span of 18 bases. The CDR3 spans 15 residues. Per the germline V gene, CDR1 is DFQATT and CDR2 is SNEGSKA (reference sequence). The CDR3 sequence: CSASPHRAGSSPLHF. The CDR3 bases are TGCAGTGCTAGCCCCCACAGGGCTGGGAGTTCACCCCTCCACTTT.

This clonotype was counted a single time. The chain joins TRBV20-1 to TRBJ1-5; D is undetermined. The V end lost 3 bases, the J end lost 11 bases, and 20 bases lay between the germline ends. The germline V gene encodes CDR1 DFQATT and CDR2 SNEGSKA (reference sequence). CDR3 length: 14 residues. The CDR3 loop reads CSARASGNLETQHF. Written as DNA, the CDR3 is TGCAGTGCTAGGGCTAGCGGGAATCTGGAGACCCAGCATTTT.

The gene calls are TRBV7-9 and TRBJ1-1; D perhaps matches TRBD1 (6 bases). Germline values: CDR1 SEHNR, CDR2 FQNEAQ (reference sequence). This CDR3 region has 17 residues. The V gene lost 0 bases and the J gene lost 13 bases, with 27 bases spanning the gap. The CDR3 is CASSLAYRTVDRLLVFF. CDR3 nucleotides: TGTGCCAGCAGCTTAGCTTATCGGACAGTCGATCGTTTGTTGGTTTTCTTT.

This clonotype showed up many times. CDR3 sequence: CASSPRNTVGNTIYF. CDR3 coding DNA: TGTGCCAGCAGCCCCCGCAACACAGTTGGAAACACCATATATTTT. The chain carries TRBV7-8 and TRBJ1-3; D gene unclear. CDR1 and CDR2 (germline): SGHVS, FQNEAQ. Trimming left V 5 bases short and J 3 bases short, with 14 bases between. The CDR3 loop spans 15 amino acids. The variable domain in full, completed from reference TRBV7-8 and TRBJ1-3, reads GAGVSQSPRYKVAKRGQDVALRCDPISGHVSLFWYQQALGQGPEFLTYFQNEAQLDKSGLPSDRFFAERPEGSVSTLKIQRTQQEDSAVYLCASSPRNTVGNTIYFGEGSWLTVV.

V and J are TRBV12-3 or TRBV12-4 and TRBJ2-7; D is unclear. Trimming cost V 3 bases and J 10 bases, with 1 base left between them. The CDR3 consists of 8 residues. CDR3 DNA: TGTGCCAGCAGTTTCCAGTACTTC. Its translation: CASSFQYF.

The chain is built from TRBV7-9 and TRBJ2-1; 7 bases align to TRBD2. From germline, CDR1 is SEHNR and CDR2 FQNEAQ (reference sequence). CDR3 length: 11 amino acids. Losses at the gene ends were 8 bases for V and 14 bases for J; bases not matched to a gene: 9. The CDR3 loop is CASETGGIEFF. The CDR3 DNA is TGTGCCAGCGAGACGGGAGGTATTGAGTTCTTC.

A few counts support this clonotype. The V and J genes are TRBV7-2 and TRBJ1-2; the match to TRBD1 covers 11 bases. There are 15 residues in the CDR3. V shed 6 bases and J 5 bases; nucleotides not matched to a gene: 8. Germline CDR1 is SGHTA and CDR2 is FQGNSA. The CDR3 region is CASRPGTGGSYGYTF. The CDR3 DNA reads TGTGCCAGCAGACCCGGGACAGGGGGATCTTATGGCTACACCTTC. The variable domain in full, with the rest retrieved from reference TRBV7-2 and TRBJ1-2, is GAGVSQSPSNKVTEKGKDVELRCDPISGHTALYWYRQSLGQGLEFLIYFQGNSAPDKSGLPSDRFSAERTGGSVSTLTIQRTQQEDSAVYLCASRPGTGGSYGYTFGSGTRLTVV.

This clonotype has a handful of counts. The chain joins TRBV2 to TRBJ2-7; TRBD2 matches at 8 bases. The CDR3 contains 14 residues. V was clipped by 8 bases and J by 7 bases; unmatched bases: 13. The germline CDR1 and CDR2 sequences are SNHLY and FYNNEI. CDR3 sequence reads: CASAPGGGKREQYF. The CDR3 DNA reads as TGTGCCAGCGCACCCGGGGGGGGGAAGAGGGAGCAGTACTTC.

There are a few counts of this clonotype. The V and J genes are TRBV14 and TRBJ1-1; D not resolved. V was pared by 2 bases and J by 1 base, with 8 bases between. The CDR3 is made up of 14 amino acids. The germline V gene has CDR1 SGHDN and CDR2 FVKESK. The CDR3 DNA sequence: TGTGCCAGCAGCCAAATCGACGGGAACACTGAAGCTTTCTTT. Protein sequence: CASSQIDGNTEAFF.

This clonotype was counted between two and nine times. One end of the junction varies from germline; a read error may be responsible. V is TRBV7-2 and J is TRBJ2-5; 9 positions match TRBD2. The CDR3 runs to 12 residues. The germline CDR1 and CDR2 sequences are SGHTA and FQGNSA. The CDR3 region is CASSQPGLATLF. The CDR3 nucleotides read TGTGCCAGCAGCCAACCCGGACTAGCGACGCTATTC.

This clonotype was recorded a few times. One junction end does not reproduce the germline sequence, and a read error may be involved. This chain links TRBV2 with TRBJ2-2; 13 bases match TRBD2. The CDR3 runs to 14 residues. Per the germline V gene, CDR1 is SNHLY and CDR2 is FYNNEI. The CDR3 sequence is CASRRLAGGGEQFF. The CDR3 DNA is TGTGCCAGCAGGAGACTAGCGGGGGGCGGGGAGCAGTTTTTT.

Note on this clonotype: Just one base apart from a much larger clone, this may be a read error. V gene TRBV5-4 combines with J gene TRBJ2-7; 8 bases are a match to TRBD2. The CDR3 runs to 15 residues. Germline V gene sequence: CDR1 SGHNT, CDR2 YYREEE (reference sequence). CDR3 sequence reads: CASSLEAGVRDEQCF. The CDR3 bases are TGTGCCAGCAGCTTAGAAGCGGGAGTCCGGGACGAGCAGTGCTTC.

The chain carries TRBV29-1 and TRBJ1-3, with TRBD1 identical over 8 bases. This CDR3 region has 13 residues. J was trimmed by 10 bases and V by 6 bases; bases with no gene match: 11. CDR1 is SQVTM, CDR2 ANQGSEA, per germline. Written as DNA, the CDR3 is TGCAGCGTCCCCAGGGGGCATGGAGAGACCATATATTTT. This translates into CSVPRGHGETIYF.

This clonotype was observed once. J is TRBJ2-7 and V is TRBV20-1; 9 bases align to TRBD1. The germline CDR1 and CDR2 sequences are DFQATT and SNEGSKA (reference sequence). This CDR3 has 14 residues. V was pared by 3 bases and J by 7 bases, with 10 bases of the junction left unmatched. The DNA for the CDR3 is TGCAGTGCTAGGAATGGGACAGGGTCTAGGGAGCAGTACTTC. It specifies CSARNGTGSREQYF.

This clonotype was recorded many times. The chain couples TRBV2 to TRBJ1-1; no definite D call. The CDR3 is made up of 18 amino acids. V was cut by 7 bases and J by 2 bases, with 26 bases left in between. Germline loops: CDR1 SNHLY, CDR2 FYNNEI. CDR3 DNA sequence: TGTGCCAGCACCCCGCCCCCCCCGACACCGATCACTAACACTGAAGCTTTCTTT. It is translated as CASTPPPPTPITNTEAFF. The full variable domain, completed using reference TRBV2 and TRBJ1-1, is EPEVTQTPSHQVTQMGQEVILRCVPISNHLYFYWYRQILGQKVEFLVSFYNNEISEKSEIFDDQFSVERPDGSNFTLKIRSTKLEDSAMYFCASTPPPPTPITNTEAFFGQGTRLTVV.

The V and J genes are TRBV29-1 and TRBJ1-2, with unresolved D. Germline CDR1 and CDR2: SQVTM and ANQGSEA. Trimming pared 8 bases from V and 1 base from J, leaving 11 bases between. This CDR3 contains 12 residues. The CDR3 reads CSPPRGNYGYTF. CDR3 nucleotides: TGCAGCCCCCCTCGGGGTAACTATGGCTACACCTTC.

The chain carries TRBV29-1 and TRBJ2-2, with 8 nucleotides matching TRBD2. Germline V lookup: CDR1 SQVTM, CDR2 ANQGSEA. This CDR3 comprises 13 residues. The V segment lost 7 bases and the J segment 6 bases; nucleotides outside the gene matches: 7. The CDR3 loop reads CSGGGGGSGELFF. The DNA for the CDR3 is TGCAGCGGCGGGGGCGGGGGGTCCGGGGAGCTGTTTTTT.

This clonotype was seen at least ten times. The CDR3, as DNA: TGCAGTGCGGGCAGGGGGGGGGGTCAGCCCCAGCATTTT. It codes for CSAGRGGGQPQHF. This chain joins TRBV20-1 and TRBJ1-5; 7 nucleotides line up with TRBD1. Germline trimming cut 6 bases from V and 6 bases from J; bases unmatched to any gene: 8. The germline V gene encodes CDR1 DFQATT and CDR2 SNEGSKA (reference sequence). The CDR3 contains 13 residues.

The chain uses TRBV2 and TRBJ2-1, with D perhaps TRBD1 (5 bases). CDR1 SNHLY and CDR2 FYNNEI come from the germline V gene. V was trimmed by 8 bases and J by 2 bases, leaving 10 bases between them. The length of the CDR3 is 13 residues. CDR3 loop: CASLPTAYNEQFF. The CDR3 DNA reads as TGTGCCAGCCTCCCGACAGCCTACAATGAGCAGTTCTTC.

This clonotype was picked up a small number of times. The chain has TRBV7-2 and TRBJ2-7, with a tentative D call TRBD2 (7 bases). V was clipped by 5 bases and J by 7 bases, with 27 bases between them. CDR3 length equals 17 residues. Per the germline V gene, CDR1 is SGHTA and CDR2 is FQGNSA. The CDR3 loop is CASSKGGAALRTGEQYF. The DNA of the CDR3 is TGTGCCAGCAGCAAAGGGGGGGCGGCGCTACGAACGGGAGAGCAGTACTTC.

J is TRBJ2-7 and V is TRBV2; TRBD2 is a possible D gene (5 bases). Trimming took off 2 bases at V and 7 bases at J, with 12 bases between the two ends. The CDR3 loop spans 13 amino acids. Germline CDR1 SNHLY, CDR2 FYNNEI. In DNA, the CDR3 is TGTGCCAGCAGTGAACCTAGCCGATGGGAGCAGTACTTC. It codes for CASSEPSRWEQYF.

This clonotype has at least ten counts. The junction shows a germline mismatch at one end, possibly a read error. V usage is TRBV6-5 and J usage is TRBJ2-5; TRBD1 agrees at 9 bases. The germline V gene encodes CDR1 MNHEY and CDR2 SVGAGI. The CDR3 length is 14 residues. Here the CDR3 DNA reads TGTGCCAGCAGGGGGACAGGGCGGCAAGGGACCCAGTACTTC. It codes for CASRGTGRQGTQYF.

CDR3 residues: CSARFRDYSYNEQYF. CDR3 sequence (DNA): TGCAGTGCTAGATTCCGGGACTACTCCTACAATGAGCAGTACTTC. The chain employs TRBV20-1 and TRBJ2-1, with TRBD2 matching 7 bases. The J call could be wrong; TRBJ2-7 is a better fit for the DNA end. Germline V gene data show CDR1 as DFQATT and CDR2 as SNEGSKA (reference sequence). The CDR3 runs 15 residues.

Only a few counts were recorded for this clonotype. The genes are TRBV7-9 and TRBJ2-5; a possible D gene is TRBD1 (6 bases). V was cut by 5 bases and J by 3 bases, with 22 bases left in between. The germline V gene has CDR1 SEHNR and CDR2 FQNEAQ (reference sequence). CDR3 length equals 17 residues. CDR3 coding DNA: TGTGCCAGCAGCCCACTTGGTGGGGGCGCGTTTAAAGAGACCCAGTACTTC. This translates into CASSPLGGGAFKETQYF. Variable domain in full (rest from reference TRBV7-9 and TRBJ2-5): DTGVSQNPRHKITKRGQNVTFRCDPISEHNRLYWYRQTLGQGPEFLTYFQNEAQLEKSRLLSDRFSAERPKGSFSTLEIQRTEQGDSAMYLCASSPLGGGAFKETQYFGPGTRLLVL.

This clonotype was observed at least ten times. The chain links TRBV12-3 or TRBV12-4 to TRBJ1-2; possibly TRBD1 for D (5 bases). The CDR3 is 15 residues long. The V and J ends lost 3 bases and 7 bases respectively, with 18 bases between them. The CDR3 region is CASSFPPGSRGGYTF. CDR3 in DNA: TGTGCCAGCAGTTTTCCGCCAGGGAGTAGGGGTGGCTACACCTTC.

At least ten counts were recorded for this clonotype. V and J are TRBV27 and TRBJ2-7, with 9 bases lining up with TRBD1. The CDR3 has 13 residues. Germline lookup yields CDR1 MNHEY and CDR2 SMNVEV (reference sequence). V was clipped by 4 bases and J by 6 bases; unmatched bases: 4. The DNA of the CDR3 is TGTGCCAGCAGTTCCACGGACAGGGGCGAGCAGTACTTC. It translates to CASSSTDRGEQYF.

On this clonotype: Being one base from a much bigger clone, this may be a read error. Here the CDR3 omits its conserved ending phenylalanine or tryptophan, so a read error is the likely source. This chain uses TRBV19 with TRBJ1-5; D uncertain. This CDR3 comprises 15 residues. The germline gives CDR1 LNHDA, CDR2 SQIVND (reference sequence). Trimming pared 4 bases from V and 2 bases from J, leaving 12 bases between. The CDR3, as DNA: TGTGCCAGTAGTACGGGGTTTAGGGGCAATCAGCCCCAGCATTCT. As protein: CASSTGFRGNQPQHS.